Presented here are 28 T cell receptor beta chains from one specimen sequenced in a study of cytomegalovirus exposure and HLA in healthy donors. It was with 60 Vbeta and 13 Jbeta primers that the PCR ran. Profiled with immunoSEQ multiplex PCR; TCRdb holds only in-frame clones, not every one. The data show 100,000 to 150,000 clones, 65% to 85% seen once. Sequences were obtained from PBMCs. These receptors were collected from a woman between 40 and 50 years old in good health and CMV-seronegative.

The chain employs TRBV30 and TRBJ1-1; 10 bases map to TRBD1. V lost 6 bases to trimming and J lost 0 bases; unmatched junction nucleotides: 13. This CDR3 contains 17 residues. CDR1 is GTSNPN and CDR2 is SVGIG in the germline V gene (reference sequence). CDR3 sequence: CACTRQGAVGLNTEAFF. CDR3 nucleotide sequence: TGTGCCTGCACCAGACAGGGGGCGGTGGGCTTGAACACTGAAGCTTTCTTT.

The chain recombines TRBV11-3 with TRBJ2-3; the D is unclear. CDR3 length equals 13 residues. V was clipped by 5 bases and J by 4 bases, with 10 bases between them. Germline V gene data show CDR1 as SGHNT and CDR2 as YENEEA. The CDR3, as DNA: TGTGCCAGCAGCGCAGTGTCCGCAGATACGCAGTATTTT. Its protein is CASSAVSADTQYF. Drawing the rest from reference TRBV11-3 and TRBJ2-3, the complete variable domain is EAGVVQSPRYKIIEKKQPVAFWCNPISGHNTLYWYLQNLGQGPELLIRYENEEAVDDSQLPKDRFSAERLKGVDSTLKIQPAELGDSAVYLCASSAVSADTQYFGPGTRLTVL.

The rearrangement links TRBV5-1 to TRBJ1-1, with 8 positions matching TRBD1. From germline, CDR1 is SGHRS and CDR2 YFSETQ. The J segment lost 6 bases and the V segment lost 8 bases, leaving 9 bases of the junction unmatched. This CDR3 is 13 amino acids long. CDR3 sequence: CASSTGAEAEAFF. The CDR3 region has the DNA TGCGCCAGTTCGACAGGGGCGGAGGCTGAAGCTTTCTTT.

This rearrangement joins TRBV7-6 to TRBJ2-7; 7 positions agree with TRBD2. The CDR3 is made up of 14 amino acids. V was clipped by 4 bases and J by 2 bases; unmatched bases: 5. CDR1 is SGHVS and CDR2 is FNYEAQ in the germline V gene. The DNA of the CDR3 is TGTGCCAGCAGCTCCGGGACTACTACCTACGAGCAGTACTTC. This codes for CASSSGTTTYEQYF.

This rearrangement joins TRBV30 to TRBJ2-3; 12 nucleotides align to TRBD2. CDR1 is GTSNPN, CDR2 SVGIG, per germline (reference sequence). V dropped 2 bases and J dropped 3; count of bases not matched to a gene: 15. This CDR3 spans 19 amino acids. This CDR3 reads CAWSNTRLAGAGVTDTQYF. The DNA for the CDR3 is TGTGCCTGGAGTAATACTCGACTAGCGGGAGCAGGGGTTACAGATACGCAGTATTTT.

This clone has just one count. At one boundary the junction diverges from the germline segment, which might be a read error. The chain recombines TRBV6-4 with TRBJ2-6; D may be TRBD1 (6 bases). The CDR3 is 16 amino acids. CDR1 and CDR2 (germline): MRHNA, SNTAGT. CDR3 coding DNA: TGTGCCAGCAGTGGGGAACAGGGTACTGGGGCCAACGGCCTGACTTTC. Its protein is CASSGEQGTGANGLTF.

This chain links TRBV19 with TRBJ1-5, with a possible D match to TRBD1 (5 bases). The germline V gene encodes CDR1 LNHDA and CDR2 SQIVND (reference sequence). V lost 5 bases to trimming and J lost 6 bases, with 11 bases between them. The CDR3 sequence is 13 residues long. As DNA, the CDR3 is TGTGCCAGTAGTTACGGGGGGACTCAGCCCCAGCATTTT. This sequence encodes CASSYGGTQPQHF.

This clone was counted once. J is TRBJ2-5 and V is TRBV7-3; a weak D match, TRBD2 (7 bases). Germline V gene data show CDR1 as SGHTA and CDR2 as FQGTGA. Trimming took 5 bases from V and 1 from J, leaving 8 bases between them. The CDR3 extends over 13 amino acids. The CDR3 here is CASSRGAQETQYF. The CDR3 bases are TGTGCCAGCAGCCGGGGGGCCCAAGAGACCCAGTACTTC.

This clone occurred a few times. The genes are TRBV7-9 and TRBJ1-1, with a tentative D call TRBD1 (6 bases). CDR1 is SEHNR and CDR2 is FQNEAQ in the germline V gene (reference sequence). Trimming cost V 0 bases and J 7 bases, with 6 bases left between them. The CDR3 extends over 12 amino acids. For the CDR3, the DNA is TGTGCCAGCAGCTTAGCGGACAGTGAAGCTTTCTTT. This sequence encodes CASSLADSEAFF.

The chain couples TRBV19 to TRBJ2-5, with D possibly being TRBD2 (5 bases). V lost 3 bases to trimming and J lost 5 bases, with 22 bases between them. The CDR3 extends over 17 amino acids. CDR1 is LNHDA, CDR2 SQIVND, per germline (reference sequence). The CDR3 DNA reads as TGTGCCAGTAGTATGCAGCGCGGGCCTCGAAAAGGGGAGACCCAGTACTTC. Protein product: CASSMQRGPRKGETQYF.

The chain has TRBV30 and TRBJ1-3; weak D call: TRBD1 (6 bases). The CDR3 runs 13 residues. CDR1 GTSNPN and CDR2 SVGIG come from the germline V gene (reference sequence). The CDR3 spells CALGGASGNTIYF. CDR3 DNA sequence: TGTGCTCTTGGGGGGGCCTCTGGAAACACCATATATTTT. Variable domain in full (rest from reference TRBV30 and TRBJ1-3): SQTIHQWPATLVQPVGSPLSLECTVEGTSNPNLYWYRQAAGRGLQLLFYSVGIGQISSEVPQNLSASRPQDRQFILSSKKLLLSDSGFYLCALGGASGNTIYFGEGSWLTVV.

The CDR3 loop reads CSVDTSGLYNEQFF. In DNA form, the CDR3 reads TGCAGCGTTGATACGTCAGGACTCTACAATGAGCAGTTCTTC. V gene TRBV29-1 combines with J gene TRBJ2-1, with a tentative D call TRBD2 (5 bases). V was trimmed by 3 bases and J by 3 bases, leaving 12 bases between them. This CDR3 comprises 14 residues. Germline CDR1 SQVTM, CDR2 ANQGSEA.

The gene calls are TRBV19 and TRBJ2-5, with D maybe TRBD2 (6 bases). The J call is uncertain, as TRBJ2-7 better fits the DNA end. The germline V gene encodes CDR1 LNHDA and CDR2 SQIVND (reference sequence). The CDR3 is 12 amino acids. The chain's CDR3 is CASSSGAHEQYF. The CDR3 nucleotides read TGTGCCAGTAGTTCGGGAGCGCACGAGCAGTACTTC.

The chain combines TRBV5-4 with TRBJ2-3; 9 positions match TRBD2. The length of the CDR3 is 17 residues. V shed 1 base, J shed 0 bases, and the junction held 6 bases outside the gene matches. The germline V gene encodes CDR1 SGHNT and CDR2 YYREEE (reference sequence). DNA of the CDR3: TGTGCCAGCAGCTTGTCCCCTAGCGGGGTTAGCACAGATACGCAGTATTTT. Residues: CASSLSPSGVSTDTQYF.

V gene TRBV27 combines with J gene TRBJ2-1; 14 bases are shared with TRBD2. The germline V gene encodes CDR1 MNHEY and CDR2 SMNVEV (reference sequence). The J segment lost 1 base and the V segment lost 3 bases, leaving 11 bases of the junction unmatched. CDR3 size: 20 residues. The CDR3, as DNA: TGTGCCAGCAGTTTTTTGGGACTAGCGGGAGTGGGTACGTCCTACAATGAGCAGTTCTTC. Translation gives CASSFLGLAGVGTSYNEQFF.

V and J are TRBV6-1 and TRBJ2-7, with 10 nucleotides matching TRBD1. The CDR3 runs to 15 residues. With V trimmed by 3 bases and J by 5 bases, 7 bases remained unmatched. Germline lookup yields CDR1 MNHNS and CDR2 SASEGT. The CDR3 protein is CASSDLGQGQNEQYF. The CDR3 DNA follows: TGTGCCAGCAGTGACTTGGGACAGGGGCAGAACGAGCAGTACTTC.

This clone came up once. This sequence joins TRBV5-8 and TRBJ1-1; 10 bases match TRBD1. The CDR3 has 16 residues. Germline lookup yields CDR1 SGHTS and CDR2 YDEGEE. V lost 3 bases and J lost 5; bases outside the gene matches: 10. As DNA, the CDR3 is TGTGCCAGCAGCTCACTCCCGGGACAGGGGTCAACTGAAGCTTTCTTT. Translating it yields CASSSLPGQGSTEAFF.

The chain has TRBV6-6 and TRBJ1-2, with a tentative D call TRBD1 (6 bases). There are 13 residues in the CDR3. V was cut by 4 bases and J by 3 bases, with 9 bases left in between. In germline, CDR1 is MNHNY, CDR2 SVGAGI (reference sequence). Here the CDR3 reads CASSSTGYYGYTF. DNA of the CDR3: TGTGCCAGCAGTTCCACAGGGTACTATGGCTACACCTTC.

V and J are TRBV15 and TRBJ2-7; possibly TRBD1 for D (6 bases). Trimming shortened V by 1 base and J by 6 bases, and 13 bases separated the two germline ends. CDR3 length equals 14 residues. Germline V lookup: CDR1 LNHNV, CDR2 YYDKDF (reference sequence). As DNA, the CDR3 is TGTGCCACCAGCAGAGCAGGGGCCCCGACCGAGCAGTACTTC. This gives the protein CATSRAGAPTEQYF.

The CDR3 region has the DNA TGTGCCAGCAGCTTGAGGGGTGGAACAGATACGCAGTATTTT. This encodes CASSLRGGTDTQYF. V and J are TRBV5-8 and TRBJ2-3, with a weak D call TRBD1 (5 bases). Trimming pared 1 base from V and 3 bases from J, leaving 9 bases between. CDR3 length: 14 amino acids. CDR1 SGHTS and CDR2 YDEGEE come from the germline V gene.

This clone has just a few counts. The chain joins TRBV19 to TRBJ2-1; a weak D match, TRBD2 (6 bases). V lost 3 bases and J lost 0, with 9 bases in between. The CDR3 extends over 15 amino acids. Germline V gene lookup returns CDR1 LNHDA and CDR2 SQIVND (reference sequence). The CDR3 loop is CASSMAGSSYNEQFF. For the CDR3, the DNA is TGTGCCAGTAGTATGGCGGGGAGCTCCTACAATGAGCAGTTCTTC.

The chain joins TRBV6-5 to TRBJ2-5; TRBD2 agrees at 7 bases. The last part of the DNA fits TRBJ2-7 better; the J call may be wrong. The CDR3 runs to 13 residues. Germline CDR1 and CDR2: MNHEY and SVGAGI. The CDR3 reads CASSSGETYEQYF. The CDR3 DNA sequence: TGTGCCAGCAGTAGCGGGGAAACCTACGAGCAGTACTTC.

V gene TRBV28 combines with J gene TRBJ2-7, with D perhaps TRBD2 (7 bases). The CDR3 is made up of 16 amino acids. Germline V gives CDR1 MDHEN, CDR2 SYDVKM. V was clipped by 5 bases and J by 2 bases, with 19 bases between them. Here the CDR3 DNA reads TGTGCCAGCAGTAACCGGGGGGCGCTCAAGGCCTACGAGCAGTACTTC. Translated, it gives CASSNRGALKAYEQYF. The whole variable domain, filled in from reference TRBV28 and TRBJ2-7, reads DVKVTQSSRYLVKRTGEKVFLECVQDMDHENMFWYRQDPGLGLRLIYFSYDVKMKEKGDIPEGYSVSREKKERFSLILESASTNQTSMYLCASSNRGALKAYEQYFGPGTRLTVT.

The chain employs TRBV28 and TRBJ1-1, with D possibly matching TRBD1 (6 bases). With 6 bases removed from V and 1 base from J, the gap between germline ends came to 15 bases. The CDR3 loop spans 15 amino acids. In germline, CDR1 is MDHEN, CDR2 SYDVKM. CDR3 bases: TGTGCCAGCAGCGGGGGCGCGGGGGCGAACACTGAAGCTTTCTTT. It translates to CASSGGAGANTEAFF.

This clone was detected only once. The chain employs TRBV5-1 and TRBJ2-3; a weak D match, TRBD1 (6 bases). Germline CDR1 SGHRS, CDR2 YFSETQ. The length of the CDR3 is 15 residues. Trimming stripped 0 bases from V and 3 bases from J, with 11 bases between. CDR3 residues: CASSLAGGGTDTQYF. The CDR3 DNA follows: TGCGCCAGCAGCTTGGCTGGGGGCGGGACAGATACGCAGTATTTT.

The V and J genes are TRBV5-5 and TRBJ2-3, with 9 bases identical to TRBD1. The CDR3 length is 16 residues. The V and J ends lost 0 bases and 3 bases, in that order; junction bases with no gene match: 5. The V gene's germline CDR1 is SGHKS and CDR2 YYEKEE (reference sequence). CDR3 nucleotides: TGTGCCAGCAGCTTGGGGTTGGGACAGGGTACAGATACGCAGTATTTT. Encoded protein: CASSLGLGQGTDTQYF.

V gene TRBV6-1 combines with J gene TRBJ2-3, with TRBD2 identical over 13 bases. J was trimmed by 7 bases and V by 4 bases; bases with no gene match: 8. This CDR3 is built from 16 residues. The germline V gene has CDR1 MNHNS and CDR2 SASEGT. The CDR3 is CASSAELAGGPNTQYF. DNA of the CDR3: TGTGCCAGCAGTGCTGAACTAGCGGGGGGGCCGAATACGCAGTATTTT.

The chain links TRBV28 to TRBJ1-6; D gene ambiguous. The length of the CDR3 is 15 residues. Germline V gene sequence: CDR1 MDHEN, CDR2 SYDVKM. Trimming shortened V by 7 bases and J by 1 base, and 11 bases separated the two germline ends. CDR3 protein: CASTPGSSYNSPLHF. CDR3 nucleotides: TGTGCCAGCACTCCGGGGTCGTCCTATAATTCACCCCTCCACTTT.